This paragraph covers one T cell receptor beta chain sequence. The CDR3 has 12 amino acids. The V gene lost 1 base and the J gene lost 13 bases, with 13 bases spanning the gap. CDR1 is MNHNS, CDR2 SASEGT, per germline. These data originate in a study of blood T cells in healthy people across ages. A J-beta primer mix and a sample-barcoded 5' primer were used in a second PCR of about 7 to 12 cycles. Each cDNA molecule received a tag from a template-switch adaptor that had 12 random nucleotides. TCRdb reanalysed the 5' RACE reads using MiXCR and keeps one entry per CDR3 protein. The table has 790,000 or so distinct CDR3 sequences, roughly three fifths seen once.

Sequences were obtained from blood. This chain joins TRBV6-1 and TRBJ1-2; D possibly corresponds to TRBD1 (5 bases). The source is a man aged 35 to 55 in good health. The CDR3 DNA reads TGTGCCAGCAGTGAAGACTGGGGCTTTTTCACCTTC. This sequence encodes CASSEDWGFFTF.